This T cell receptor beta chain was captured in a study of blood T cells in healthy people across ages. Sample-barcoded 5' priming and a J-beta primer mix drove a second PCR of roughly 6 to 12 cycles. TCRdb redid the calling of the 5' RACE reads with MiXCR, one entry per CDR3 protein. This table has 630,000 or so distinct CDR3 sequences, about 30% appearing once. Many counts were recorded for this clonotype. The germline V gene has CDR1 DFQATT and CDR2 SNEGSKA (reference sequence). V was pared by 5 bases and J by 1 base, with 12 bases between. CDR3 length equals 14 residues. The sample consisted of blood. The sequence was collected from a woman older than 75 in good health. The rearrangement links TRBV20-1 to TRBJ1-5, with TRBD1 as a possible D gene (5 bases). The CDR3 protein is CSAPPGGSNQPQHF. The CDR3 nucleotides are TGCAGTGCTCCTCCTGGGGGAAGCAATCAGCCCCAGCATTTT.